This TCR beta chain was documented in a study of T cell repertoires in cytomegalovirus infection. The CDR3 has 16 amino acids. Germline V gives CDR1 ENHRY, CDR2 SYGVKD. Trimming stripped 6 bases from V and 0 bases from J, with 16 bases between. TCRdb redid the calling of the reads with MiXCR, one entry per CDR3 protein. The sample lists approximately 600,000 distinct CDR3 sequences, 35% to 50% seen once, with around 50% in the top ten. General observations from the study: Pooled public TCR beta family frequency picked out CMV carriers with the relevant HLA.

As for this clonotype: Antigen unknown.

The chain has TRBV10-3 and TRBJ2-3; D gene unclear. The clonotype comes from a human donor in good health (CMV status not recorded). Some clones in this sample may be carry-over from other donors' samples. Sequenced here: cultured PBMCs, sampled from culture after CMV antigen stimulation. CDR3 DNA: TGTGCCATCAGAGCACGATCAGGAACCAGCACAGATACGCAGTATTTT. Translation gives CAIRARSGTSTDTQYF.